This T cell receptor (beta chain) was obtained from a study of CD8+ T cells in alopecia areata. Study-level findings and limits: Higher clonality than in normal scalp was seen in lesional scalp, especially alopecia totalis/universalis. Throughout tofacitinib, many expanded lesional clones continued to persist in scalp and blood.

The germline gives CDR1 KGHSH, CDR2 LQKENI. Trimming pared 5 bases from V and 5 bases from J, leaving 16 bases between. The CDR3 spans 14 residues. Sequencing templates came from extracted RNA that was reverse transcribed into cDNA. Profiled with immunoSEQ multiplex PCR; TCRdb holds only in-frame clones, not every one. The sample carries 150,000 to 200,000 clones, around 56% recorded once. Remarks on this clone: As yet, its antigen is unknown.

Sample treatment: oral pan-JAK inhibitor, 5-10 mg twice daily. Alopecia areata patients provided lesional scalp punch biopsies and peripheral blood. The TCR sequence derives from a human donor with alopecia areata. The material was CD4+ T cells sorted from blood, obtained at week 4, from a patient treated with tofacitinib. J is TRBJ2-7 and V is TRBV18; maybe TRBD1 (5 bases). As DNA, the CDR3 is TGTGCCAGCTCATCTTATCAGGGTGTCCACGAGCAGTACTTC. Its protein product is CASSSYQGVHEQYF.